This T cell receptor beta chain was found in a study of neurological immune-mediated disorders. Time point specified: technical triplicate 2. Notes on this clonotype: Its matching antigen is unknown.

Unmatched junction bases numbered 9, after V lost 5 bases and J lost 5 bases. The length of the CDR3 is 16 residues. Germline assignment: CDR1 SGHAT and CDR2 FQNNGV. 5'RACE with 10-nucleotide random UMIs generated the cDNA. The output of every sequencing run exceeded 170 million TCR-beta sequences, derived from 15-18 subjects. TCRdb reanalysed the 5' RACE reads using MiXCR and keeps one entry per CDR3 protein. The sample has about 32,000 distinct CDR3 sequences; roughly 15% are singletons. Regarding the study as a whole: None of the CDR3 amino acid sequences of expanded clones recurred across subjects, suggesting private repertoires in all groups.

This TCR came from a female donor with HTLV-1-associated myelopathy (HAM/TSP). The V gene is TRBV11-2, the J gene TRBJ2-5; 12 bases fit TRBD1. The sequenced sample was CD4+ T cells from blood. CDR3 DNA sequence: TGTGCCAGCAGCCCCACCGGGACAGGGGGCAGCGAGACCCAGTACTTC. As protein: CASSPTGTGGSETQYF.